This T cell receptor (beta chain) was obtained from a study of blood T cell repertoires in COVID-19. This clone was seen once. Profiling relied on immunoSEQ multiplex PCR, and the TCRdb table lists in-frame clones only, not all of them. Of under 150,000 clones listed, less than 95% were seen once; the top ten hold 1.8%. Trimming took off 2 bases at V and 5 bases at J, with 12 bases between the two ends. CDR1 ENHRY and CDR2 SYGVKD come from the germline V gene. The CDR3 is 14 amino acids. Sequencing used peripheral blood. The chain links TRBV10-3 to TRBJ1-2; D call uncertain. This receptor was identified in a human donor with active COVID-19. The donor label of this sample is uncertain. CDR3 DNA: TGTGCCATCAGTGAGCCCACGGGAGGGTATGGCTACACCTTC. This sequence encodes CAISEPTGGYGYTF.